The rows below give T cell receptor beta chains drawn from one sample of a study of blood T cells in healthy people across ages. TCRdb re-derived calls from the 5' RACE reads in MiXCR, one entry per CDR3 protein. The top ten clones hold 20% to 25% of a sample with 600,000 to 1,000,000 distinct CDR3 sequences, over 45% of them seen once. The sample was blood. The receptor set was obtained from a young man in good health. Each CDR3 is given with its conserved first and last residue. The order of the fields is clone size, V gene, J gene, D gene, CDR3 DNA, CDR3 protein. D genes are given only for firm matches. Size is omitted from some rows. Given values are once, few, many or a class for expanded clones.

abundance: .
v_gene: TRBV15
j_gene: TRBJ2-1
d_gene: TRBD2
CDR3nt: TGTGCCACCAGCAGCCCGACTAGCGGGGGGTCCCTAAATGAGCAGTTCTTC
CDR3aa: CATSSPTSGGSLNEQFF

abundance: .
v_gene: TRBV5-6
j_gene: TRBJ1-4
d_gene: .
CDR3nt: TGTGCCAGCAGCCGTCGGACAACAACTAATGAAAAACTGTTTTTT
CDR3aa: CASSRRTTTNEKLFF

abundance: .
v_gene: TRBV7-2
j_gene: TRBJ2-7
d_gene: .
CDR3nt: TGTGCCAGCAGGAGGGACGCAGGATCGTACGAGCAGTACTTC
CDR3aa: CASRRDAGSYEQYF

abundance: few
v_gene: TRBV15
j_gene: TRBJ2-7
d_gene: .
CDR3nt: TGTGCCACCAGCAGCTCAGATGGCGACGAGCAGTACTTC
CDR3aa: CATSSSDGDEQYF

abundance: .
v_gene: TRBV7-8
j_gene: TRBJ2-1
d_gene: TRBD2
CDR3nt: TGTGCCAGCAGCCGCGGACTAGCGGGAGTCCAAGAGACCCAGTTCTTC
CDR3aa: CASSRGLAGVQETQFF

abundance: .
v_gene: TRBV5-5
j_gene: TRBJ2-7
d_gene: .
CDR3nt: TGTGCCACGGGGAGGGGGGCTTCCTACGAGCAGTACTTC
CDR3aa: CATGRGASYEQYF

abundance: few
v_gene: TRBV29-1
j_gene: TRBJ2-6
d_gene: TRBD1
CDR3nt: TGCAGCGTTTTAGGGGGCTCCCCTTCCGGGGCCAACGTCCTGACTTTC
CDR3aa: CSVLGGSPSGANVLTF

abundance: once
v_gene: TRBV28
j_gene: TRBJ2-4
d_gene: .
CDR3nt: TGCGCCAGCAGGCCTGGGGGAGGTAAAAACATTCAGTACTTC
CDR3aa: CASRPGGGKNIQYF

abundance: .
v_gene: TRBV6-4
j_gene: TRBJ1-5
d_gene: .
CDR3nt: TGTGCCAGCAGTGATGAAATAGACCAGCCCCAGCATTTT
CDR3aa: CASSDEIDQPQHF

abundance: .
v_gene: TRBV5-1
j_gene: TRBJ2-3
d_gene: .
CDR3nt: TGCGCCAGCAGCTTTGACAGCTACACAGATACGCAGTATTTT
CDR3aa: CASSFDSYTDTQYF

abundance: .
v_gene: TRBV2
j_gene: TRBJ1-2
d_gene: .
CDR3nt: TGTGCCAGCAGTGAAGGCCATGCGGGCTATGGCTACACCTTC
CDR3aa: CASSEGHAGYGYTF

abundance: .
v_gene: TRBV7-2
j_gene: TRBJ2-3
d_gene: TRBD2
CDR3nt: TGTGCCAGCAGCTTAGGGCTAGCGGGGGGTCTCCCGGCGAGCACAGATACGCAGTATTTT
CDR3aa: CASSLGLAGGLPASTDTQYF

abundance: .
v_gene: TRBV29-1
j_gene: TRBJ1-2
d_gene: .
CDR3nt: TGCAGCGGAGTGGACAGATTTAACTATGGCTACACCTTC
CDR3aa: CSGVDRFNYGYTF

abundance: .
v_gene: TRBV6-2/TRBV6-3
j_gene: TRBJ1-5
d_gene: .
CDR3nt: TGTGCCAGCAGTCCCGACACTGATCAGCCCCAGCATTTT
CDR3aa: CASSPDTDQPQHF

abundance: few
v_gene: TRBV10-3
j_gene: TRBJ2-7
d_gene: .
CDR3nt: TGTGCCACGACTCAACAGGGCTACGAGCAGTACTTC
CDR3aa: CATTQQGYEQYF

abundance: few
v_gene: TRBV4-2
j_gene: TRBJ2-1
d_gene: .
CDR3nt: TGTGCCAGCAGCCAAGAGGCGGGACGGAACTACAATGAGCAGTTCTTC
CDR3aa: CASSQEAGRNYNEQFF

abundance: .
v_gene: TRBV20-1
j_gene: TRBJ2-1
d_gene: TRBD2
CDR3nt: TGCAGTGCCCCCGGGACTAAAAAGGGTGAGCAGTTCTTC
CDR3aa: CSAPGTKKGEQFF

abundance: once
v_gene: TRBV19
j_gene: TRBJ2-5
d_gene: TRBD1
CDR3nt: TGTGCCAGTAACACCGGGACAGGGATGGAGACCCAGTACTTC
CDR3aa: CASNTGTGMETQYF

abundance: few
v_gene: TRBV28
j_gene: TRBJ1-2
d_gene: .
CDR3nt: TGTGCCAGCAGTTTAGGTGTAGGGGGTGGCTATGGCTACACCTTC
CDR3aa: CASSLGVGGGYGYTF

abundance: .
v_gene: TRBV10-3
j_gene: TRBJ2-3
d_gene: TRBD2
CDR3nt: TGTGCCATCAGGGCTAAAGACGGGGGGTCCACAGATACGCAGTATTTT
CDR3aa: CAIRAKDGGSTDTQYF

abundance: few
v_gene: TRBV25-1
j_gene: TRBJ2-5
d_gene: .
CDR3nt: TGTGCCAGCCTAGGGGAGACCCAGTACTTC
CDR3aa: CASLGETQYF

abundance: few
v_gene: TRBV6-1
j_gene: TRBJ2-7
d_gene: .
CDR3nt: TGTGCCAGCAGTAAAAGTGACACCTCCTACGAGCAGTACTTC
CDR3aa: CASSKSDTSYEQYF

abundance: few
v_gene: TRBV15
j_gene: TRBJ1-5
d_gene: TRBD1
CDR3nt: TGTGCCACCAGCACTATTCTGACAGGGGGCATGGATCAGCCCCAGCATTTT
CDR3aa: CATSTILTGGMDQPQHF

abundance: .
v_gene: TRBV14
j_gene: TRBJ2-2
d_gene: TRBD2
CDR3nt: TGTGCCAGCAGCCACCCGGGAGGGGTGCGCGGGGAGCTGTTTTTT
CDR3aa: CASSHPGGVRGELFF

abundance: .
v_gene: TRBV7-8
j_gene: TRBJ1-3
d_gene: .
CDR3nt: TGTGCCAGCAGCTTAGACGGTGGAAACACCATATATTTT
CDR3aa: CASSLDGGNTIYF

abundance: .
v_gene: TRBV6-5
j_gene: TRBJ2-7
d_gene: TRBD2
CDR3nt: TGTGCCAGCAGTTACTCCGGGACTAGCGGGCCCTACGAGCAGTACTTC
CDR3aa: CASSYSGTSGPYEQYF

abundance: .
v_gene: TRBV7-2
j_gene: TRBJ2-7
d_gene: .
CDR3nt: TGTGCCAGCAGCTTAGATGGGGGGTCCACCTACGAGCAGTACTTC
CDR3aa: CASSLDGGSTYEQYF

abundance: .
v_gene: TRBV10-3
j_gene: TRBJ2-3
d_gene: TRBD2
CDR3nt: TGTGCCATCAGTTGGACTAGCGGGTCCTACACAGATACGCAGTATTTT
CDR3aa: CAISWTSGSYTDTQYF

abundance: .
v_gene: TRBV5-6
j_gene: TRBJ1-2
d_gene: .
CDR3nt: TGTGCCAGCAGCTTACCCACAAGTGGCTACACCTTC
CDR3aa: CASSLPTSGYTF

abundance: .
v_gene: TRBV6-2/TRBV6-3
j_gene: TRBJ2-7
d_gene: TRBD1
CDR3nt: TGTGCCAGCAGCCCCGGGACAGCCCCCCTCGAGCAGTACTTC
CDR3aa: CASSPGTAPLEQYF

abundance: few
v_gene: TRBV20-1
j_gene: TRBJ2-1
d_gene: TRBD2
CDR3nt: TGCAGTGCTAGAGCCTCTAGCGGATACTACAATGAGCAGTTCTTC
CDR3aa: CSARASSGYYNEQFF

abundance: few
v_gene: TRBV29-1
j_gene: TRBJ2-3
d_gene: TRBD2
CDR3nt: TGCAGCGTTGTCGGGCAGGGACTAGCTCAAGATACGCAGTATTTT
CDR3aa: CSVVGQGLAQDTQYF

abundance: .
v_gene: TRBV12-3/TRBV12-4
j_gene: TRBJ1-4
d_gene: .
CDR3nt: TGTGCCAGCAGTTTAAAGTCAAAGGAAAAACTGTTTTTT
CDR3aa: CASSLKSKEKLFF

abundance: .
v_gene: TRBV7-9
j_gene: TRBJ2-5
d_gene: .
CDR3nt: TGTGCCAGCAGCTTGCAGGACCAGGGGATCAAGACCCAGTACTTC
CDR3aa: CASSLQDQGIKTQYF

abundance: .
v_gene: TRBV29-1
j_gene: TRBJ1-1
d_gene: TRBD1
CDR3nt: TGCAGCGTTGAGCAGGGGGACACGAACACTGAAGCTCTCTTT
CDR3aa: CSVEQGDTNTEALF

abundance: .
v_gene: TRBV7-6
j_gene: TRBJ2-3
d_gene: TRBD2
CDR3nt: TGTGCCAGCAGCCCCTTGGGACTAGCTTCGGATACGCAGTATTTT
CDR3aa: CASSPLGLASDTQYF

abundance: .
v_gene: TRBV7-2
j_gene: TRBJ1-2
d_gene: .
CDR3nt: TGTGCCAGCAGCTTAGACCCGGGGATGGGTAACTATGGCTACACCTTC
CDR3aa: CASSLDPGMGNYGYTF

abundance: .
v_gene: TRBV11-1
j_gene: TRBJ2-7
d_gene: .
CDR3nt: TGTGCCAGCAGCGACTTTTCCAGCAGCTCCTACGAGCAGTACTTC
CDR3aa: CASSDFSSSSYEQYF

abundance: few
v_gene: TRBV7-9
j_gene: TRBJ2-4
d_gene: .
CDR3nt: TGTGCCAGCAGCCCCACCGGGCCAACGGGAGCCAAAAACATTCAGTACTTC
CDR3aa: CASSPTGPTGAKNIQYF

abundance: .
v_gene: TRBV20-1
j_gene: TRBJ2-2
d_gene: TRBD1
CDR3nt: TGCAGTGCTAGAGTGGGGACAGGGGGCGGCGGGGAGCTGTTTTTT
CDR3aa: CSARVGTGGGGELFF

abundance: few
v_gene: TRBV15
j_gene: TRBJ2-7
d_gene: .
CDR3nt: TGTGCCACCAGCAGAGATTTGGCGGACAGCCACGAGCAGTACTTC
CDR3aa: CATSRDLADSHEQYF

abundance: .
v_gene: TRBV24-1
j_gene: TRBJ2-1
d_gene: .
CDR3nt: TGTGCCACCAGTGATTACGGACAAAGGGGGAATGAGCAGTTCTTC
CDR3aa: CATSDYGQRGNEQFF

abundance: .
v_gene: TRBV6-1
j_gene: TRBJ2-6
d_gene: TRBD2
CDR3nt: TGTGCCAGCGCCGTAGCGGGGGGCTCTGGGGCCAACGTCCTGACTTTC
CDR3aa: CASAVAGGSGANVLTF

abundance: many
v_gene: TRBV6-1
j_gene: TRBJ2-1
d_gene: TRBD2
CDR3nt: TGTGCCAGCAGCCCTAGCGGGGGCTACAATGAGCAGTTCTTC
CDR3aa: CASSPSGGYNEQFF

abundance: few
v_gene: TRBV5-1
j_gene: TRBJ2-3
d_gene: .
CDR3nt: TGCGCCAGCAGCTTGGTCGTCGGTTCGTCAGATACGCAGTATTTT
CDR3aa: CASSLVVGSSDTQYF

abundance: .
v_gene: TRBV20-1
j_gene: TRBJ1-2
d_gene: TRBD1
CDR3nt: TGCAGTGCTAGGCCAGACATAGGACAGGGGGCCTACTATGGCTACACCTTC
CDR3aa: CSARPDIGQGAYYGYTF

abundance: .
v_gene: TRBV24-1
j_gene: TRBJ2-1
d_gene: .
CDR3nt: TGTGCCACCAGTGATGGCAGTAGCTCCTACAATGAGCAGTTCTTC
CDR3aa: CATSDGSSSYNEQFF

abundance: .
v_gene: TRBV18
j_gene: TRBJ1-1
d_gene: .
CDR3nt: TGTGCCAGCTCGCCCATCCCAGGGTATGAAGCTTTCTTT
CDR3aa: CASSPIPGYEAFF

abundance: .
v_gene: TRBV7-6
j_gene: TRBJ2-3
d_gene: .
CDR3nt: TGTGCCAGCAGCCCCGAACCTTTGGGGGCAGATACGCAGTATTTT
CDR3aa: CASSPEPLGADTQYF

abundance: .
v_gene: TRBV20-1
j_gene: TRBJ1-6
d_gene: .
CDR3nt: TGCAGTGCAAACAAACAGGGCGGTAATTCACCCCTCCACTTT
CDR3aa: CSANKQGGNSPLHF

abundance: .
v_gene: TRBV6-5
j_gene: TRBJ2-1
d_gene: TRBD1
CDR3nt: TGTGCCAGCAGTCCCCGACAGGGGGGTGCCTGGGGGCAGTTCTTC
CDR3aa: CASSPRQGGAWGQFF

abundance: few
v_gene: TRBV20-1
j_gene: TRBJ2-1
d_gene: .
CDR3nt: TGCAGTGCTAACTTCAGGTTTTTCAATGAGCAGTTCTTC
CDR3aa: CSANFRFFNEQFF

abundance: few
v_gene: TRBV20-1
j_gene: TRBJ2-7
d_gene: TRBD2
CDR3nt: TGCAGTGCTAGGTGGGAGGGCTTCGAGCAGTACTTC
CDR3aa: CSARWEGFEQYF

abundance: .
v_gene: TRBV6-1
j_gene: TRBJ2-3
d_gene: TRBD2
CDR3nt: TGTGCCAGCAGTCAGGGACTCAGGGGACTAGCGGGCCGTAAGCGCACAGATACGCAGTATTTT
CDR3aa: CASSQGLRGLAGRKRTDTQYF

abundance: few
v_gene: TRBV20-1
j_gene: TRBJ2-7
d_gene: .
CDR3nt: TGCAGTGCTAGAGATCTGAGTAGGTTGAACGAGCAGTACTTC
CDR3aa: CSARDLSRLNEQYF

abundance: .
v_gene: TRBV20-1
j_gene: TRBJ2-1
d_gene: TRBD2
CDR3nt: TGCAGTGCCGTTCGACTAGCGGGAGTCTCGGGGCAGTTCTTC
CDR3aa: CSAVRLAGVSGQFF

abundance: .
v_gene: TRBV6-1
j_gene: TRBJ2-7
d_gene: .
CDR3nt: TGTGCCAGCGCTCGAGATACTAGAGGCGAGCAGTACTTC
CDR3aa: CASARDTRGEQYF

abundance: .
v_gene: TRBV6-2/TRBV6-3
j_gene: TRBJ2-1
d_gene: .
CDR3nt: TGTGCCAGCAGTTACCCTGAGAATGAGCAGTTCTTC
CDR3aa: CASSYPENEQFF

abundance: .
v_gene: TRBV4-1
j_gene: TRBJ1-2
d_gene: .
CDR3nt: TGCGCCAGCAGCCACCAAGGAACAGGGACTAACTATGGCTACACCTTC
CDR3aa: CASSHQGTGTNYGYTF